Following are 29 T cell receptor beta chains from one sample sequenced in a study of blood T cell repertoires in COVID-19. Assay: immunoSEQ multiplex PCR; the TCRdb copy retains only in-frame clones and omits some. The repertoire consists of around 150,000 clones, with 81% occurring once and the leading ten covering 8% to 13%. Material: peripheral blood. The receptor set was obtained from a man aged 60 to 75 with active or convalescent COVID-19.

The chain couples TRBV20-1 to TRBJ2-7; TRBD2 matches 8 bases. The CDR3 is 14 residues long. CDR1 is DFQATT, CDR2 SNEGSKA, per germline (reference sequence). The trim removed 3 bases at V and 3 bases at J, leaving 7 bases unmatched. The CDR3 loop reads CSASEPGLDYEQYF. CDR3 nucleotides: TGCAGTGCTAGTGAACCGGGACTAGACTACGAGCAGTACTTC.

There are a few counts of this clone. The rearrangement links TRBV7-5 to TRBJ1-1. TRBV7-5 is classified as a pseudogene. The CDR3 length is 11 residues. The CDR3, as DNA: TGTGCCAGATCGGGAGGAGGCGAAGCTTTCTTT. Its protein is CARSGGGEAFF.

The rearrangement joins TRBV12-5 to TRBJ1-2; D possibly corresponds to TRBD1 (5 bases). The CDR3 totals 14 residues. V lost 3 bases and J 4 bases, leaving 12 bases between the germline ends. The germline CDR1 and CDR2 sequences are LGHNT and FRNRAP. CDR3 DNA sequence: TGTGCTAGTGGTTTATCAGGGCAGCCCTATGGCTACACCTTC. It codes for CASGLSGQPYGYTF.

This clone occurred a few times. The rearrangement links TRBV5-1 to TRBJ2-1; D possibly corresponds to TRBD2 (5 bases). With 0 bases removed from V and 7 bases from J, the gap between germline ends came to 11 bases. The CDR3 length is 14 residues. Germline loops: CDR1 SGHRS, CDR2 YFSETQ. CDR3 region: CASSLGVARNEQFF. The DNA for the CDR3 is TGCGCCAGCAGCTTGGGGGTAGCGAGGAATGAGCAGTTCTTC.

The J gene is TRBJ2-1, the V gene TRBV5-1; TRBD2 is a possible D gene (6 bases). Trimming stripped 4 bases from V and 6 bases from J, with 14 bases between. The CDR3 is 14 amino acids. Germline V gene sequence: CDR1 SGHRS, CDR2 YFSETQ. The CDR3 sequence: CASSEGGIVNEQFF. The CDR3 coding sequence is TGCGCCAGCAGCGAAGGCGGGATAGTCAATGAGCAGTTCTTC.

The chain links TRBV19 to TRBJ1-5, with D possibly matching TRBD1 (5 bases). This CDR3 spans 15 amino acids. V shed 5 bases and J shed 6 bases, with 17 bases lying between them. Germline V CDR1 and CDR2: LNHDA, SQIVND (reference sequence). Here the CDR3 reads CASSLSRAYSQPQHF. In DNA, the CDR3 is TGTGCCAGTAGTTTGTCCAGGGCTTACAGTCAGCCCCAGCATTTT.

J is TRBJ2-7 and V is TRBV10-1; TRBD2 matches at 7 bases. This CDR3 is 15 amino acids long. V was pared by 2 bases and J by 3 bases, with 7 bases of the junction left unmatched. Germline loops: CDR1 WNHNN, CDR2 SYGVQD (reference sequence). The DNA for the CDR3 is TGCGCCAGCAGTGAGGGTCCTAGCGGCTACTACGAGCAGTACTTC. Its protein product is CASSEGPSGYYEQYF.

J is TRBJ1-1 and V is TRBV23-1, with 7 nucleotides matching TRBD1. TRBV23-1 is annotated as an ORF whose role is uncertain. Trimming at V came to 7 bases and at J to 0 bases, leaving 8 bases not matched to a gene. This CDR3 spans 15 amino acids. CDR3 loop: CASIGGGNMNTEAFF. CDR3 bases: TGCGCCAGCATAGGAGGGGGCAACATGAACACTGAAGCTTTCTTT.

This clone came up a few times. V is TRBV7-7 and J is TRBJ2-2; 9 positions agree with TRBD1. Per germline, CDR1 SSHAT and CDR2 FNYEAQ (reference sequence). After removal of 3 bases from V and 3 bases from J, the junction contained 2 bases not matched to a gene. The CDR3 is 15 residues long. This CDR3 reads CASSFRTGDTGELFF. The CDR3 nucleotides read TGTGCCAGCAGCTTCCGGACAGGGGACACCGGGGAGCTGTTTTTT.

The chain couples TRBV7-7 to TRBJ2-5; D tentatively fits TRBD1 or TRBD2 (5 bases each). Per the germline V gene, CDR1 is SSHAT and CDR2 is FNYEAQ (reference sequence). The CDR3 spans 15 residues. As DNA, the CDR3 is TGTGCTAGCGCCTTAAGGCAGGGCCCCCAAGAGACCCAGTACTTC. Translation gives CASALRQGPQETQYF.

The DNA for the CDR3 is TGTGCCAGTAAGGCGAGGACAGAAGCTTTCTTT. It specifies CASKARTEAFF. V gene TRBV19 combines with J gene TRBJ1-1, with a tentative D call TRBD1 (5 bases). The CDR3 sequence is 11 residues long. Germline V gene data show CDR1 as LNHDA and CDR2 as SQIVND (reference sequence). Trimming removed 7 bases at V and 8 bases at J, with 11 bases between.

This chain uses TRBV2 with TRBJ2-1, with TRBD2 matching 10 bases. Germline values: CDR1 SNHLY, CDR2 FYNNEI. The CDR3 runs 14 residues. The V gene end was trimmed by 4 bases and the J gene end by 5 bases; junction bases not matched to a gene: 2. CDR3 residues: CASSGLAGDNEQFF. The CDR3 coding sequence is TGTGCCAGCAGTGGGCTAGCGGGAGACAATGAGCAGTTCTTC.

V usage is TRBV9 and J usage is TRBJ1-1, with D possibly TRBD1 on 5 matching bases. This CDR3 contains 14 residues. The germline CDR1 and CDR2 sequences are SGDLS and YYNGEE. V was shortened by 2 bases and J by 5 bases, with 13 bases between the two germline ends. The CDR3 sequence is CASSVGRDGTEAFF. The CDR3, as DNA: TGTGCCAGCAGCGTTGGCAGGGATGGGACTGAAGCTTTCTTT. Based on the CDR3 plus reference TRBV9 and TRBJ1-1, the full variable domain is DSGVTQTPKHLITATGQRVTLRCSPRSGDLSVYWYQQSLDQGLQFLIQYYNGEERAKGNILERFSAQQFPDLHSELNLSSLELGDSALYFCASSVGRDGTEAFFGQGTRLTVV.

This chain connects TRBV28 to TRBJ1-6; 9 bases map to TRBD1. The length of the CDR3 is 13 residues. Germline CDR1 is MDHEN and CDR2 is SYDVKM. The ends lost 5 bases at V and 14 bases at J; junction bases unmatched: 7. CDR3 region: CASSRQGVGTLHF. CDR3 nucleotide sequence: TGTGCCAGCAGTCGACAGGGGGTCGGCACCCTCCACTTT. Drawing the rest from reference TRBV28 and TRBJ1-6, the complete variable domain is DVKVTQSSRYLVKRTGEKVFLECVQDMDHENMFWYRQDPGLGLRLIYFSYDVKMKEKGDIPEGYSVSREKKERFSLILESASTNQTSMYLCASSRQGVGTLHFGNGTRLTVT.

The rearrangement joins TRBV10-3 to TRBJ2-1; 7 bases align to TRBD2. V shed 0 bases, J shed 7 bases, and the junction held 9 bases outside the gene matches. CDR1 is ENHRY, CDR2 SYGVKD, per germline. The CDR3 is 16 residues long. The CDR3: CAISESSGGGKNEQFF. Written as DNA, the CDR3 is TGTGCCATCAGTGAGTCATCGGGAGGAGGTAAGAATGAGCAGTTCTTC.

The rearrangement joins TRBV3-1 (or the pseudogene TRBV3-2) to TRBJ2-7; the D is unclear. V lost 0 bases to trimming and J lost 3 bases, with 9 bases between them. The germline gives CDR1 LGHDT, CDR2 YNNKEL (reference sequence). The CDR3 loop spans 14 amino acids. The CDR3 region has the DNA TGTGCCAGCAGCCAAGATTGGGCTATCTACGAGCAGTACTTC. This encodes CASSQDWAIYEQYF.

V usage is TRBV9 and J usage is TRBJ1-2, with 10 bases fitting TRBD1. Germline CDR1 and CDR2: SGDLS and YYNGEE. CDR3 length equals 16 residues. V gave up 3 bases and J gave up 0 bases; unmatched junction bases: 5. Written as DNA, the CDR3 is TGTGCCAGCAGCGCGGGACAGGGGTTAGCTAACTATGGCTACACCTTC. It translates to CASSAGQGLANYGYTF.

This clone turned up a few times. The chain combines TRBV10-3 with TRBJ2-1, with D tentatively TRBD2 (6 bases). From germline, CDR1 is ENHRY and CDR2 SYGVKD. The CDR3 is made up of 14 amino acids. Trimming shortened V by 0 bases and J by 10 bases, and 13 bases separated the two germline ends. The CDR3 spells CAISESSTGGEQFF. In nucleotides, the CDR3 is TGTGCCATCAGTGAGTCTTCCACCGGGGGAGAGCAGTTCTTC.

Only one count was recorded for this clone. The chain is built from TRBV29-1 and TRBJ1-1, with no clear D. Germline CDR1 is SQVTM and CDR2 is ANQGSEA. Trimming left V 4 bases short and J 1 base short, with 10 bases between. The CDR3 loop spans 13 amino acids. In DNA, the CDR3 is TGCAGCGTTGTTAGGCGACAGAACACTGAAGCTTTCTTT. This translates into CSVVRRQNTEAFF.

The rearrangement uses TRBV19 and TRBJ1-1; 8 positions match TRBD1. The ends lost 8 bases at V and 8 bases at J; junction bases unmatched: 13. This CDR3 region has 14 residues. The germline CDR1 and CDR2 sequences are LNHDA and SQIVND (reference sequence). In DNA form, the CDR3 reads TGTGCCAGTGGGTTCCGGACAGGGCGAGTGGAAGCTTTCTTT. It codes for CASGFRTGRVEAFF.

The chain recombines TRBV28 with TRBJ2-7; D is unclear. The germline V and J ends were trimmed by 5 bases and 4 bases, with 9 bases remaining between them. CDR3 length equals 12 residues. The germline V gene has CDR1 MDHEN and CDR2 SYDVKM. CDR3: CASSLDTYEQYF. CDR3 nucleotides: TGTGCCAGCAGTCTCGACACGTACGAGCAGTACTTC.

The rearrangement uses TRBV29-1 and TRBJ1-1, with 7 bases aligning to TRBD1. The CDR3 sequence is 13 residues long. Looked up from germline, CDR1 is SQVTM and CDR2 is ANQGSEA. V trimming: 6 bases; J trimming: 5 bases; junction bases outside the gene matches: 9. CDR3 region: CSVADRVGTEAFF. The CDR3 bases are TGCAGCGTGGCCGACAGGGTAGGGACTGAAGCTTTCTTT.

This clone was seen a few times. The chain is built from TRBV7-9 and TRBJ2-1; 7 bases agree with TRBD2. This CDR3 is 13 amino acids long. V lost 4 bases to trimming and J lost 6 bases; unmatched junction nucleotides: 3. The germline CDR1 and CDR2 sequences are SEHNR and FQNEAQ (reference sequence). The CDR3 DNA reads TGTGCCAGCAGCTCTAGCGGCGGCAATGAGCAGTTCTTC. Translated: CASSSSGGNEQFF.

J is TRBJ1-2 and V is TRBV6-5; 9 bases agree with TRBD1. Germline values: CDR1 MNHEY, CDR2 SVGAGI. Trimming cost V 2 bases and J 2 bases; bases outside gene matches: 6. This CDR3 spans 16 amino acids. CDR3 sequence reads: CASSYERDRANYGYTF. CDR3 DNA sequence: TGTGCCAGCAGTTACGAGAGGGACAGGGCCAACTATGGCTACACCTTC.

This chain connects TRBV2 to TRBJ2-1; no definite D call. In germline, CDR1 is SNHLY, CDR2 FYNNEI. The CDR3 runs 12 residues. V lost 7 bases to trimming and J lost 4 bases, with 8 bases between them. The CDR3 DNA sequence: TGTGCCAGCACCTATCTATACAATGAGCAGTTCTTC. Translation gives CASTYLYNEQFF.

This clone was found many times. The rearrangement uses TRBV5-4 and TRBJ1-4; D may be TRBD1 (5 bases). The CDR3 consists of 16 residues. Trimming shortened V by 1 base and J by 3 bases, and 13 bases separated the two germline ends. Germline lookup yields CDR1 SGHNT and CDR2 YYREEE (reference sequence). The CDR3 sequence: CASSLRQWGSNEKLFF. The CDR3 nucleotides read TGTGCCAGCAGCTTGAGGCAGTGGGGCTCTAATGAAAAACTGTTTTTT.

The rearrangement uses TRBV18 and TRBJ2-2; D is unresolved. The germline V gene has CDR1 KGHSH and CDR2 LQKENI. The ends were cut back, 1 base at V and 0 bases at J, with 9 bases in the middle. The CDR3 consists of 16 residues. The CDR3 loop is CASSPLTVSNTGELFF. DNA of the CDR3: TGTGCCAGCTCACCACTTACTGTTTCGAACACCGGGGAGCTGTTTTTT.

The chain uses TRBV5-6 and TRBJ1-1; 8 bases fit TRBD1. The V gene end was trimmed by 3 bases and the J gene end by 4 bases; junction bases not matched to a gene: 8. Germline V gene sequence: CDR1 SGHDT, CDR2 YYEEEE. The CDR3 contains 15 residues. This chain's CDR3 is CASSYRGALGTEAFF. The CDR3 DNA reads TGTGCCAGCAGCTACAGGGGGGCGTTGGGCACTGAAGCTTTCTTT.

V is TRBV19 and J is TRBJ2-1, with a possible D match to TRBD2 (5 bases). Trimming took off 8 bases at V and 10 bases at J, with 24 bases between the two ends. This CDR3 comprises 15 residues. Germline loops: CDR1 LNHDA, CDR2 SQIVND (reference sequence). The CDR3 nucleotides read TGTGCCAGTGGCCCCCTGAGCGGACTTCCTGGGGAGCAGTTCTTC. This translates into CASGPLSGLPGEQFF.